This T cell receptor (beta chain) was recovered during a study of cytomegalovirus exposure and HLA in healthy donors. Amplification used 60 Vbeta primers and 13 Jbeta primers. Clones were read by immunoSEQ multiplex PCR, and TCRdb kept only the in-frame ones, dropping some. This table holds 150,000 to 200,000 clones, about 80% found once. V was trimmed by 3 bases and J by 5 bases, leaving 4 bases between them. Per the germline V gene, CDR1 is MGHDK and CDR2 is SYGVNS. The CDR3 length is 12 residues. The sample taken for sequencing was PBMCs. The genes are TRBV25-1 and TRBJ2-2; D is unresolved. The receptor was isolated from a woman aged 18-29 years in good health and CMV-seropositive. The CDR3 spells CASSDQTGELFF. The CDR3 DNA is TGTGCCAGCAGTGACCAAACCGGGGAGCTGTTTTTT. Drawing the rest from reference TRBV25-1 and TRBJ2-2, the complete variable domain is EADIYQTPRYLVIGTGKKITLECSQTMGHDKMYWYQQDPGMELHLIHYSYGVNSTEKGDLSSESTVSRIRTEHFPLTLESARPSHTSQYLCASSDQTGELFFGEGSRLTVL.